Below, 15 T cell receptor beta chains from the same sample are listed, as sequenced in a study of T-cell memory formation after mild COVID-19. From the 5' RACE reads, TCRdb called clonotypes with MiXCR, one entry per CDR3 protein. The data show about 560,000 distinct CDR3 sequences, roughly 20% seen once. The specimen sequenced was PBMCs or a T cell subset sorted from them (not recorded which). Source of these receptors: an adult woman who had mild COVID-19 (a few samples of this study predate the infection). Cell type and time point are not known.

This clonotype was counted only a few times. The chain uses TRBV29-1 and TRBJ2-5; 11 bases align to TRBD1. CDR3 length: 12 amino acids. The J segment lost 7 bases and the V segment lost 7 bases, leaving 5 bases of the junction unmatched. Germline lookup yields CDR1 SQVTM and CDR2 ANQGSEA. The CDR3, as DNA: TGCAGCGCCGGGACAGGGGGTGGGACCCAGTACTTC. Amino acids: CSAGTGGGTQYF.

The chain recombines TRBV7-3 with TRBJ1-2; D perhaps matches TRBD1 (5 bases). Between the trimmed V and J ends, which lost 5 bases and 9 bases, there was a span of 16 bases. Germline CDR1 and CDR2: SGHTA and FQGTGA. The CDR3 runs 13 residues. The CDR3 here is CASSPAGGFSYTF. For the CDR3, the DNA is TGTGCCAGCAGCCCGGCGGGGGGATTCAGCTACACCTTC.

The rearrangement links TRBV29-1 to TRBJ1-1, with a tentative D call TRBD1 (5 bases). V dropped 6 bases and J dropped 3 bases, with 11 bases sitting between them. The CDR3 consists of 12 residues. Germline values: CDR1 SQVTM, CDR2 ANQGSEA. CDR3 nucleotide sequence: TGCAGCGTGGGGGAATGGTACACTGAAGCTTTCTTT. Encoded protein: CSVGEWYTEAFF.

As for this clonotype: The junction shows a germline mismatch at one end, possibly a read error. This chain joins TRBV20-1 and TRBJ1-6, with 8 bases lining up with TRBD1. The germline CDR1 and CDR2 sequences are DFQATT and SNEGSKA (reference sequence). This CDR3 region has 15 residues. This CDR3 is CSAPFLDRDNSPLQF. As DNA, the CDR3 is TGCAGTGCTCCCTTTCTGGACAGGGATAATTCACCCCTCCAATTT.

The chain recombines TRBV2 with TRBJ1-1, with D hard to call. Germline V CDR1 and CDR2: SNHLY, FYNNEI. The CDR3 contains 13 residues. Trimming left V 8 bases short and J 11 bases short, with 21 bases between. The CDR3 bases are TGTGCCAGCGTGAGTCGACATCGTCGTGGCGCTTTCTTT. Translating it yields CASVSRHRRGAFF.

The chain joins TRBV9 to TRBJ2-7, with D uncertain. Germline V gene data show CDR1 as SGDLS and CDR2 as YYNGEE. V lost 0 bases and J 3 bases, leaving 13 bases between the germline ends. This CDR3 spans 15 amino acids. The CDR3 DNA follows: TGTGCCAGCAGCGTAGCCGAGGCGCCATACTACGAGCAGTACTTC. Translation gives CASSVAEAPYYEQYF.

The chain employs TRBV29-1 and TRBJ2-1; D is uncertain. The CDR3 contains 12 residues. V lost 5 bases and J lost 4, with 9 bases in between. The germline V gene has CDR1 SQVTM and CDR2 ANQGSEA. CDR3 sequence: CSVLQRYNEQFF. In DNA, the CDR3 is TGCAGCGTTCTGCAGAGATACAATGAGCAGTTCTTC.

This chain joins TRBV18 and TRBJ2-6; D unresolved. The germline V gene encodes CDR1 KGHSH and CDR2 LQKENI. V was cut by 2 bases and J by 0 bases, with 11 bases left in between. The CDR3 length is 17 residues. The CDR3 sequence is CASSPIRSDSGANVLTF. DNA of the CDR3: TGTGCCAGCTCACCAATCAGAAGTGACTCTGGGGCCAACGTCCTGACTTTC.

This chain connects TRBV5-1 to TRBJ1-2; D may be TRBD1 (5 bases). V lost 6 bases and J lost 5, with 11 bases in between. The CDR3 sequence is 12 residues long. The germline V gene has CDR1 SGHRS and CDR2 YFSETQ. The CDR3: CASKGTEYGYTF. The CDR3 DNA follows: TGCGCCAGCAAAGGGACGGAATATGGCTACACCTTC.

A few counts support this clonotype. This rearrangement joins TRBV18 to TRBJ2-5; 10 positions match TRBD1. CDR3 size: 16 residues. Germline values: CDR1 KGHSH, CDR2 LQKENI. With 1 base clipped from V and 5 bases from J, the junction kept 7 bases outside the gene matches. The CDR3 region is CASSPRSVGQGETQYF. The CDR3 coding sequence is TGTGCCAGCTCACCACGATCTGTGGGACAGGGGGAGACCCAGTACTTC.

CDR3 nucleotide sequence: TGTGCCAGCAGGGGGTCGGATTCCACGATAACCGAAGCTTTCTTT. The encoded protein is CASRGSDSTITEAFF. This chain connects TRBV6-1 to TRBJ1-1; D remains ambiguous. Germline V gene sequence: CDR1 MNHNS, CDR2 SASEGT. Between the trimmed V and J ends, which lost 6 bases and 8 bases, there was a span of 22 bases. The CDR3 length is 15 residues.

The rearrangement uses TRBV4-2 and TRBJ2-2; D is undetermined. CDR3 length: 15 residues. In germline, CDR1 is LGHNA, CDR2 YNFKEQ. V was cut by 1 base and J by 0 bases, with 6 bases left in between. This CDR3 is CASSQVSANTGELFF. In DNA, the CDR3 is TGTGCCAGCAGCCAAGTGAGCGCGAACACCGGGGAGCTGTTTTTT.

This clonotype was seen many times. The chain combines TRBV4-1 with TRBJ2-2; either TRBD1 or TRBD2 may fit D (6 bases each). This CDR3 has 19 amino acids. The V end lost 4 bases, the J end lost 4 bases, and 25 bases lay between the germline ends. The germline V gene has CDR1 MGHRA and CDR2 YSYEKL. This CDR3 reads CASSPHRLGAGLGTGELFF. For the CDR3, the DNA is TGCGCCAGCAGCCCACACCGGTTGGGGGCGGGGTTGGGCACCGGGGAGCTGTTTTTT.

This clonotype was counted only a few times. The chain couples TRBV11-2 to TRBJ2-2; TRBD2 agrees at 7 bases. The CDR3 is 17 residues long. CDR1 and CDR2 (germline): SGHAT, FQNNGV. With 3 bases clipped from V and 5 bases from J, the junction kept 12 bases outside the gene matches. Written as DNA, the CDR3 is TGTGCCAGCAGCTTCCTGCGACTAGCCCTAAGTACCGGGGAGCTGTTTTTT. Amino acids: CASSFLRLALSTGELFF.

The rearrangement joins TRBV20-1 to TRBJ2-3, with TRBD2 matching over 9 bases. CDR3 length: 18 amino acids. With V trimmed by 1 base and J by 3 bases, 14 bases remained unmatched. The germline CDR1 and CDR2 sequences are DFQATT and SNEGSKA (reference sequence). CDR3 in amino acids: CSARVVAGAVLQTDTQYF. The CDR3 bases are TGCAGTGCTAGAGTGGTAGCGGGAGCGGTTTTGCAGACAGATACGCAGTATTTT.